Below, one T cell receptor (beta chain) is given with its context. Its antigen is still unknown. Sequenced by immunoSEQ multiplex PCR; TCRdb stores in-frame clones only, minus some. Of approximately 110,000 clones in the sample, roughly 90% were seen once. These data belong to a study of OX40 agonist ivuxolimab in advanced cancers. Findings and limits, study-wide: Researchers did not determine the expanded peripheral T cells' antigen specificity. In CD8+ T cells, expanded clones were on average more numerous than in CD4+. Low normalized T-cell clonal expansion also characterized some of the nonresponders. Clonal expansion from baseline to week 6 occurred in both CD4+ and CD8+ T cells.

Per the germline V gene, CDR1 is SGHRS and CDR2 is YFSETQ. This CDR3 has 15 residues. V was cut by 3 bases and J by 1 base, with 13 bases left in between. The TCR sequence derives from an adult with an advanced solid tumor such as melanoma, head and neck, liver or kidney cancer. Sequencing used CD4+ or CD8+ T cells sorted from blood, obtained in a trial of the OX40 agonist ivuxolimab. J is TRBJ1-1 and V is TRBV5-1; the D gene is possibly TRBD1 (6 bases). The CDR3 loop is CASSSQEQGNTEAFF. As DNA, the CDR3 is TGCGCCAGCAGCTCCCAGGAACAGGGGAACACTGAAGCTTTCTTT.